The present TCR beta chain was sequenced within a study of CD8+CD57+ T cells in acquired aplastic anemia. Overall study context: Isolated CD4+ and CD8+ cells, once sorted, yielded DNA averaging around 3.3 ug. Overall study results and limits: Found in both controls and patients were fewer than 35 CD8+ CDR3 sequences.

Germline CDR1 SGDLS, CDR2 YYNGEE. The CDR3 has 14 amino acids. The patients chosen for sequencing had shown expansion of CD8+CD57+ cells (detected by flow cytometry). Untreated patients provided the blood samples, with no therapy given before sampling. A remark on this clonotype: Its antigen is unidentified. The germline gene is not matched at one end of the junction; a read error may be the cause.

CDR3 and TCR beta VDJ profiling relied on a genomic DNA template. MiXCR was run by TCRdb on the reads, yielding one entry per CDR3 protein. The sample has 270,000 or so distinct CDR3 sequences, 70% to 85% seen once. The TCR sequence derives from a human donor with aplastic anemia. Sequencing used sorted CD4+, CD8+, or CD8+CD57+ T cells (not recorded which) from PBMCs. V is TRBV9 and J is TRBJ2-5; D ambiguous. The chain's CDR3 is CATSRGSRQETEYF. CDR3 nucleotides: TGTGCCACCAGCAGAGGTAGTCGGCAAGAGACCGAGTACTTC. Full variable domain (rest looked up from reference TRBV9 and TRBJ2-5): DSGVTQTPKHLITATGQRVTLRCSPRSGDLSVYWYQQSLDQGLQFLIQYYNGEERAKGNILERFSAQQFPDLHSELNLSSLELGDSALYFCATSRGSRQETEYFGPGTRLLVL.